In this sample, the clone carrying this T cell receptor beta chain turned up a few times. Time point here: newly diagnosed GD, antithyroid drugs for less than 3 months. From PBMCs, RNA was extracted and then used to make the TCR library. The data are from a study of regulatory T cells in long-lasting Graves disease. Whole-study context: Graves' patients diagnosed newly had used antithyroid drugs under 3 months.

Arm-PCR with iRepertoire HTBI primers amplified the CDR3 regions for these TCR beta libraries. Using its own MiXCR run on the multiplex PCR reads, TCRdb lists one record per CDR3 protein. This sample has about 430,000 distinct CDR3 sequences, with 15% found just once. V dropped 3 bases and J dropped 9; count of bases not matched to a gene: 4. Per germline, CDR1 MGHDK and CDR2 SYGVNS. The CDR3 sequence is 13 residues long. This sample was shared with a second study, whose subject was T cells in Graves' hyperthyroidism and ophthalmopathy. Turning to that study: First-round RT-PCR of the TCR CDR3 relied on the HTBI primer set.

The rearrangement uses TRBV25-1 and TRBJ2-1; 8 bases match TRBD2. The sequence derives from a middle-aged woman with Graves disease. Sequences were derived from peripheral blood mononuclear cells (PBMCs), sampled at new diagnosis, from a patient treated with antithyroid drugs. CDR3 amino acids: CASSEAGGGEQFF. The CDR3 nucleotides are TGTGCCAGCAGTGAGGCGGGAGGCGGTGAGCAGTTCTTC.